This TCR beta chain was recorded in a study of Graves' ophthalmopathy and Graves' hyperthyroidism. The authors amplified TCR beta CDR3 regions, and they did so from RNA transcripts for repertoire sequencing. First-round RT-PCR employed HTBI primers, with a second-round multiplex PCR after it. MiXCR, applied by TCRdb to the multiplex PCR reads, yields one record per CDR3 protein. The table shows 200,000 to 300,000 distinct CDR3 sequences, with 45% occurring only once. On this clonotype: What it recognizes is unknown.

Orbital computed tomography, thyroid ultrasound, TRAb, serum thyroxine and clinical symptoms formed the basis of diagnosis. General observations from the study: Most thyroid-expanded clonotypes exceeding 0.001 frequency were also found in blood.

With 6 bases removed from V and 3 bases from J, the gap between germline ends came to 24 bases. The V gene's germline CDR1 is WNHNN and CDR2 SYGVQD (reference sequence). The CDR3 runs to 17 residues. J is TRBJ2-7 and V is TRBV10-1; D unresolved. Source material: peripheral blood. This TCR was recovered from an adult man with Graves' ophthalmopathy. CDR3 amino acids: CASSTSGRPIDFYEQYF. CDR3 coding DNA: TGCGCCAGCAGCACTTCGGGTAGGCCTATCGACTTCTACGAGCAGTACTTC.